This T cell receptor beta chain was captured in a study of shared clonotypes between healthy human individuals. Overall study findings and caveats: Sharing across four donors was highest in naive CD4 (roughly 5%) and lowest in memory CD8 (around 0.4%).

Profiled with immunoSEQ multiplex PCR; TCRdb holds only in-frame clones, not every one. There are under 550,000 clones in the sample; almost 97% occur only once, and roughly 0.06% lies in the top ten. Losses at the gene ends were 0 bases for V and 3 bases for J; bases not matched to a gene: 6. This CDR3 comprises 17 residues. The V gene's germline CDR1 is MGHRA and CDR2 YSYEKL. Turning to this clone: Its target is unknown.

The clonotype comes from a woman under 40 in good health. V and J are TRBV4-1 and TRBJ2-3, with 10 positions matching TRBD2. The specimen was naive CD4+ T cells sorted from blood. Subset meaning: CD45RA+ positively selected. CDR3 loop: CASSQEAGGFSTDTQYF. The CDR3 coding sequence is TGCGCCAGCAGCCAAGAAGCGGGGGGGTTTTCTACAGATACGCAGTATTTT.